This T cell receptor (beta chain) was observed in a study of control samples from healthy donors and cancer patients. CDR3 size: 14 residues. Germline assignment: CDR1 ENHRY and CDR2 SYGVKD. The data were produced by immunoSEQ multiplex PCR, yet TCRdb's version contains in-frame clones alone and is incomplete. The sample includes about 52,000 clones, roughly 94% of them seen just once. The chain recombines TRBV10-3 with TRBJ2-2; tentatively, D is TRBD1 (5 bases). Material: blood. This TCR came from a young man in good health. The CDR3, as DNA: TGTGCTTATCGGGTGGGGCTTAACACCGGGGAGCTGTTTTTT. This codes for CAYRVGLNTGELFF.